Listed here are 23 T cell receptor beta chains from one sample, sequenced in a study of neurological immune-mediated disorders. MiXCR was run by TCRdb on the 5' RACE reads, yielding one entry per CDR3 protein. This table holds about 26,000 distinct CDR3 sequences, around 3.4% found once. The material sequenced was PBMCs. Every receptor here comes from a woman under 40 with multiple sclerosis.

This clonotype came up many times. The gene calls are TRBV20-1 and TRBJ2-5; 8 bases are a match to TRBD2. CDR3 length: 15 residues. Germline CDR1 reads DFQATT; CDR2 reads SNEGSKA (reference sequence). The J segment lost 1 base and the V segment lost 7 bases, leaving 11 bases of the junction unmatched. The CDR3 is CSGSVAGRAQETQYF. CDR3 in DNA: TGCAGTGGGTCGGTAGCGGGGCGAGCCCAAGAGACCCAGTACTTC.

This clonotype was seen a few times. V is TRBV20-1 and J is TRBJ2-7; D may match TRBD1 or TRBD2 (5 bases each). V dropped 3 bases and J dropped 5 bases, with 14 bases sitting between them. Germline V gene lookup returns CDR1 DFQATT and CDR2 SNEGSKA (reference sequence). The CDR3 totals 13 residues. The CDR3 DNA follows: TGCAGTGCTAGCCGGGAAAGGGGAGACGAGCAGTACTTC. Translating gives CSASRERGDEQYF.

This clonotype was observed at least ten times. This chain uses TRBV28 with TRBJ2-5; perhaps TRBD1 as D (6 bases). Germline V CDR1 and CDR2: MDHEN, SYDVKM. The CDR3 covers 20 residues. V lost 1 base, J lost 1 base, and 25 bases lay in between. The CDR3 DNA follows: TGTGCCAGCAGTTTATCAAGGCCCGGGGCCAGGGGTTCCCGCCAAGAGACCCAGTACTTC. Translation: CASSLSRPGARGSRQETQYF.

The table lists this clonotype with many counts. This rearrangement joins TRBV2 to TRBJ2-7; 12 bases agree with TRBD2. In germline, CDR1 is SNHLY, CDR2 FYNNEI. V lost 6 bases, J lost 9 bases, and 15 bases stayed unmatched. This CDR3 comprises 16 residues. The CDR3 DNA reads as TGTGCCAGCAGGCGACTAGCGGGAGACTCCCTAATTGGGCAGTACTTC. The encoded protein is CASRRLAGDSLIGQYF.

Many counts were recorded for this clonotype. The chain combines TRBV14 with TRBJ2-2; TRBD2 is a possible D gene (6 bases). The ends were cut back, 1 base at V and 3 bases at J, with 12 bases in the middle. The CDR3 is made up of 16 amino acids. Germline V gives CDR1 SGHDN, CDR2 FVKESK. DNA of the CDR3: TGTGCCAGCAGCCAAGGGCAACTAGCCCACACCGGGGAGCTGTTTTTT. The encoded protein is CASSQGQLAHTGELFF.

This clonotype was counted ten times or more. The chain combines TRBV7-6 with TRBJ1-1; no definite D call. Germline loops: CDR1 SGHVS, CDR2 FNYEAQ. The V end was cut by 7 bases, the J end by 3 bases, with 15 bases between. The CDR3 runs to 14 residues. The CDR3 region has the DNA TGTGCCAGCACAACCACGGAGGCCCACACTGAAGCTTTCTTT. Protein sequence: CASTTTEAHTEAFF.

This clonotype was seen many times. CDR3 DNA sequence: TGTGCCAGCAGCCAACCACCTCTAGGGAGCAATGAGCAGTTCTTC. It is translated as CASSQPPLGSNEQFF. The V and J genes are TRBV11-2 and TRBJ2-1, with a tentative D call TRBD2 (5 bases). This CDR3 spans 15 amino acids. V was clipped by 5 bases and J by 6 bases, with 17 bases between them. Germline values: CDR1 SGHAT, CDR2 FQNNGV.

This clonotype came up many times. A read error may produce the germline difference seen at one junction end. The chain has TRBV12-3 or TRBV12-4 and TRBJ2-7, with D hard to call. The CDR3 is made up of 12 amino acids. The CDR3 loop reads CASSPGLGEQCF. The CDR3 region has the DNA TGTGCCAGCAGCCCAGGATTGGGCGAGCAGTGCTTC.

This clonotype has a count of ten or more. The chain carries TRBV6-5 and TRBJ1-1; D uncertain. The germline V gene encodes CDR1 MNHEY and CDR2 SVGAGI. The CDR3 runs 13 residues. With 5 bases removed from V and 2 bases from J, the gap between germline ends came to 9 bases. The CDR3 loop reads CASSRTENTEAFF. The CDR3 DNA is TGTGCCAGCAGTAGGACGGAAAACACTGAAGCTTTCTTT.

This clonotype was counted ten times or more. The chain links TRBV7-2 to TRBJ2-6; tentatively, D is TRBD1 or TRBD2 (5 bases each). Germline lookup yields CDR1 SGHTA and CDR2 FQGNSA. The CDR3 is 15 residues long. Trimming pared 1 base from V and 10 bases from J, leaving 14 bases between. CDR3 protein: CASSLGGQGRNVLTF. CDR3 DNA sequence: TGTGCCAGCAGCTTAGGAGGGCAGGGACGGAACGTCCTGACTTTC.

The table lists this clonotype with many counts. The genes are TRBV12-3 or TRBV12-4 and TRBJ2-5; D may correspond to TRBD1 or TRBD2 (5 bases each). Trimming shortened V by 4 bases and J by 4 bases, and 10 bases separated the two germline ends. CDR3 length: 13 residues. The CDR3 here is CASSSRGRETQYF. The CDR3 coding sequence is TGTGCCAGCAGTTCCCGGGGCCGAGAGACCCAGTACTTC.

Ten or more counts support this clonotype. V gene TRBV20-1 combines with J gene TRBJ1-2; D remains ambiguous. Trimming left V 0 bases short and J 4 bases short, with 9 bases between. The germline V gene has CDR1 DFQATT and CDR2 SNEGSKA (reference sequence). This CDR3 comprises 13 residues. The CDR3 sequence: CSARDAGGYGYTF. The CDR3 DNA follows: TGCAGTGCTAGAGATGCGGGCGGCTATGGCTACACCTTC.

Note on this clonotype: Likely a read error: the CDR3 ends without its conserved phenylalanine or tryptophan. The CDR3 loop is CSATPGGNTEAFN. CDR3 sequence (DNA): TGCAGTGCCACGCCGGGGGGAAACACTGAAGCTTTCAAT. The chain couples TRBV20-1 to TRBJ1-1, with D maybe TRBD1 (5 bases). The CDR3 runs to 13 residues. V was shortened by 6 bases and J by 2 bases, with 13 bases between the two germline ends. From germline, CDR1 is DFQATT and CDR2 SNEGSKA (reference sequence).

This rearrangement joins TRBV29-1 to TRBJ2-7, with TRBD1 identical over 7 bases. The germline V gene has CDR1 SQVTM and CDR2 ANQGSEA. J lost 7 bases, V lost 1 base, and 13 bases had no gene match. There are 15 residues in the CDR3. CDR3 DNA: TGCAGCGTTGAAGGATCCTCCAGGGGGTTGGAAGAGCAGTACTTC. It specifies CSVEGSSRGLEEQYF.

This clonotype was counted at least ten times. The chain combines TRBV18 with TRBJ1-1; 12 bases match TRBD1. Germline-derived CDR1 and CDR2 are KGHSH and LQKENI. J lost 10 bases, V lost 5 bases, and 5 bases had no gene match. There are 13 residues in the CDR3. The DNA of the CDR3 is TGTGCCAGCTCAACCGGGACAGGGGGCGCAGCTTTCTTT. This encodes CASSTGTGGAAFF.

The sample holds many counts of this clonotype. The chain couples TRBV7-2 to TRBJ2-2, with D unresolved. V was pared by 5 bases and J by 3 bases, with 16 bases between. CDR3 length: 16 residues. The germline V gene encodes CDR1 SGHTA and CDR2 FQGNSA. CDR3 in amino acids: CASSQRRTLHTGELFF. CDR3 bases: TGTGCCAGCAGCCAACGACGGACCCTACACACCGGGGAGCTGTTTTTT.

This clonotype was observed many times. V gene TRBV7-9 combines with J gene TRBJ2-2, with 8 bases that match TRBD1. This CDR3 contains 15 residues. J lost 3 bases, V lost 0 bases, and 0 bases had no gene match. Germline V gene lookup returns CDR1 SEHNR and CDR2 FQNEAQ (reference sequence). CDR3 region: CASSLATGDTGELFF. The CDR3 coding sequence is TGTGCCAGCAGCTTAGCGACAGGGGACACCGGGGAGCTGTTTTTT. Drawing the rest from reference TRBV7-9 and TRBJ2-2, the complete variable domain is DTGVSQNPRHKITKRGQNVTFRCDPISEHNRLYWYRQTLGQGPEFLTYFQNEAQLEKSRLLSDRFSAERPKGSFSTLEIQRTEQGDSAMYLCASSLATGDTGELFFGEGSRLTVL.

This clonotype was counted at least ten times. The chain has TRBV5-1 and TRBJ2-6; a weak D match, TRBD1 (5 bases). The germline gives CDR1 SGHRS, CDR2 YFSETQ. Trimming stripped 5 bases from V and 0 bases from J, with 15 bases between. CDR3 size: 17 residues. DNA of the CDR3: TGCGCCAGCAGGGGAAGCGACAGATACTCTGGGGCCAACGTCCTGACTTTC. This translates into CASRGSDRYSGANVLTF.

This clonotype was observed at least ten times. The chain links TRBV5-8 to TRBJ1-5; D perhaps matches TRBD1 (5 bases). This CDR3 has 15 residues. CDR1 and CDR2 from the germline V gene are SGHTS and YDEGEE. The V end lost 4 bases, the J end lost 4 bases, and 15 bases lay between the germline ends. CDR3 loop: CASSSFDRKNQPQHF. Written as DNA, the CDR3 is TGTGCCAGCAGCAGCTTTGACAGAAAGAATCAGCCCCAGCATTTT. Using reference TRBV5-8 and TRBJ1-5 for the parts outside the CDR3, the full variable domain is EAGVTQSPTHLIKTRGQQATLRCSPISGHTSVYWYQQALGLGLQFLLWYDEGEERNRGNFPPRFSGRQFPNYSSELNVNALELEDSALYLCASSSFDRKNQPQHFGDGTRLSIL.

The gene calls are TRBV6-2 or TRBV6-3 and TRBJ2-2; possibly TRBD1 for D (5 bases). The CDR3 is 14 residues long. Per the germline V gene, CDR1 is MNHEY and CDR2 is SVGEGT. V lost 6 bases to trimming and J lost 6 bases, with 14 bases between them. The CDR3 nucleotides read TGTGCCAGCAGCCCGACGGAAGGGGCCGGGGAGCTGTTTTTT. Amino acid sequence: CASSPTEGAGELFF.

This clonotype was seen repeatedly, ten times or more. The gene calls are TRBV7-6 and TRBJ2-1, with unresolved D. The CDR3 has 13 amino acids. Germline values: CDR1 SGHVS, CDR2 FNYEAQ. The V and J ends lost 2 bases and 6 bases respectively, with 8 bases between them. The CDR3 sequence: CASSLFRSNEQFF. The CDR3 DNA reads TGTGCCAGCAGCTTATTTAGGTCCAATGAGCAGTTCTTC.

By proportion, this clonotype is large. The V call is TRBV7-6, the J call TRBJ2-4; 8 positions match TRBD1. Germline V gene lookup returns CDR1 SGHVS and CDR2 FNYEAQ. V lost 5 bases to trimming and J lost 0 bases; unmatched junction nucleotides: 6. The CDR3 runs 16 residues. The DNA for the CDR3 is TGTGCCAGCAGCCCGTGGACAGGGATAGCCAAAAACATTCAGTACTTC. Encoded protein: CASSPWTGIAKNIQYF.

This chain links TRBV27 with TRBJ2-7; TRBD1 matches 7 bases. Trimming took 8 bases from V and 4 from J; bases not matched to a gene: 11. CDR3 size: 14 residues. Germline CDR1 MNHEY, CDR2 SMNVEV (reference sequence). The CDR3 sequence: CASGTGTANYEQYF. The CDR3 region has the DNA TGTGCCAGCGGAACCGGGACAGCAAATTACGAGCAGTACTTC.